Listed here are 29 T cell receptor beta chains from one sample, sequenced in a study of cytomegalovirus exposure and HLA in healthy donors. Amplification used 60 Vbeta primers and 13 Jbeta primers. Generated by immunoSEQ multiplex PCR, the TCRdb table keeps only in-frame clones and is missing some. The table records 90,000 to 100,000 clones, about 81% of them present only once. The material sequenced was PBMCs. The receptors come from a man aged 35 to 55 in good health and CMV-seronegative.

The CDR3, as DNA: TGTGCCAGCAGCTTATCCCCCTCAGCTCTAGCGGGGGATTTATCGGATACGCAGTATTTT. Protein sequence: CASSLSPSALAGDLSDTQYF. The chain employs TRBV13 and TRBJ2-3, with 10 bases aligning to TRBD2. The CDR3 contains 20 residues. The germline gives CDR1 PRHDT, CDR2 FYEKMQ (reference sequence). Trimming at V came to 2 bases and at J to 6 bases, leaving 20 bases not matched to a gene.

This clone was picked up a small number of times. CDR3 sequence (DNA): TGTGCCATCAGCTCTAATCCCGGGACAGGGAACGAGCAGTACTTC. Translating gives CAISSNPGTGNEQYF. The chain recombines TRBV10-3 with TRBJ2-5, with 9 bases matching TRBD1. The J call is in doubt because the DNA end fits TRBJ2-7 better. The CDR3 is made up of 15 amino acids. The germline V gene has CDR1 ENHRY and CDR2 SYGVKD.

The gene calls are TRBV6-1 and TRBJ2-7; 9 bases map to TRBD1. The V and J ends lost 4 bases and 1 base, in that order; junction bases with no gene match: 5. This CDR3 has 15 residues. Germline values: CDR1 MNHNS, CDR2 SASEGT. CDR3 sequence: CASSAWDRASYEQYF. The CDR3 DNA reads as TGTGCCAGCAGTGCTTGGGACAGGGCATCCTACGAGCAGTACTTC.

The chain uses TRBV5-1 and TRBJ1-1; the D is unclear. Trimming removed 0 bases at V and 4 bases at J, with 10 bases between. CDR3 length equals 14 residues. Germline lookup yields CDR1 SGHRS and CDR2 YFSETQ. This CDR3 reads CASSLDGGGTEAFF. The CDR3 nucleotides are TGCGCCAGCAGCTTGGACGGAGGCGGCACTGAAGCTTTCTTT.

The V gene is TRBV2, the J gene TRBJ2-5; 10 bases fit TRBD2. Germline CDR1 SNHLY, CDR2 FYNNEI. V lost 4 bases to trimming and J lost 3 bases; unmatched junction nucleotides: 2. The CDR3 is 14 amino acids. The CDR3 is CASSAGLAEETQYF. Written as DNA, the CDR3 is TGTGCCAGCAGTGCAGGACTAGCGGAAGAGACCCAGTACTTC.

The J gene is TRBJ1-2, the V gene TRBV9; D not resolved. Germline CDR1 SGDLS, CDR2 YYNGEE. Trimming removed 0 bases at V and 0 bases at J, with 9 bases between. This CDR3 has 15 amino acids. The CDR3 sequence: CASSVGTSSNYGYTF. The CDR3 coding sequence is TGTGCCAGCAGCGTAGGTACATCCTCTAACTATGGCTACACCTTC.

The chain is built from TRBV15 and TRBJ1-1; D is uncertain. CDR3 length: 14 amino acids. V gave up 6 bases and J gave up 1 base, with 12 bases separating them. CDR1 and CDR2 (germline): LNHNV, YYDKDF (reference sequence). Here the CDR3 DNA reads TGTGCCACCAGAGACGGGTTTTGGAACACTGAAGCTTTCTTT. Translated, it gives CATRDGFWNTEAFF.

The chain is built from TRBV7-7 and TRBJ2-7; D is possibly TRBD1 (5 bases). The germline V gene encodes CDR1 SSHAT and CDR2 FNYEAQ (reference sequence). V lost 5 bases and J 1 base, leaving 18 bases between the germline ends. This CDR3 is built from 16 residues. CDR3 sequence: CASSPVGGAESYEQYF. As DNA, the CDR3 is TGTGCCAGCAGCCCAGTAGGTGGGGCGGAGTCCTACGAGCAGTACTTC.

This rearrangement joins TRBV7-2 to TRBJ1-6; 9 nucleotides match TRBD1. The germline gives CDR1 SGHTA, CDR2 FQGNSA. The length of the CDR3 is 15 residues. The trim removed 1 base at V and 7 bases at J, leaving 2 bases unmatched. The CDR3 DNA follows: TGTGCCAGCAGCTTAGGTGGGACAGGGAATTCACCCCTCCACTTT. Residues: CASSLGGTGNSPLHF.

With respect to this clone: At the DNA level, this CDR3 is encoded by other sequences in the same sample as well. The chain carries TRBV6-1 and TRBJ1-4; D possibly corresponds to TRBD1 (6 bases). Germline V gene sequence: CDR1 MNHNS, CDR2 SASEGT. The CDR3 has 12 amino acids. V gave up 2 bases and J gave up 8 bases, with 6 bases separating them. Here the CDR3 DNA reads TGTGCCAGCAGTGAAAGGGGGGAAAAACTGTTTTTT. It specifies CASSERGEKLFF.

A note on this clone: The missing conserved phenylalanine or tryptophan at the end of this CDR3 makes a read error likely. The rearrangement joins TRBV18 to TRBJ2-3, with D unclear. The CDR3 contains 10 residues. The V gene lost 5 bases and the J gene lost 4 bases, with 1 base spanning the gap. Germline V gene lookup returns CDR1 KGHSH and CDR2 LQKENI. The CDR3 loop is CASSADTQYL. The CDR3 DNA follows: TGTGCCAGCTCAGCAGATACGCAGTATCTT.

This clone was counted a single time. The chain employs TRBV7-9 and TRBJ2-1, with 7 bases lining up with TRBD1. CDR3 length equals 14 residues. The germline V gene encodes CDR1 SEHNR and CDR2 FQNEAQ (reference sequence). J gave up 5 bases and V 2 bases, and 3 bases lay outside the gene matches. The CDR3 region has the DNA TGTGCCAGCAGCTTACGTGGGACAGACAATGAGCAGTTCTTC. This translates into CASSLRGTDNEQFF.

V and J are TRBV10-3 and TRBJ2-2; 7 bases fit TRBD1. The trim removed 6 bases at V and 4 bases at J, leaving 11 bases unmatched. Germline V CDR1 and CDR2: ENHRY, SYGVKD. The CDR3 has 16 residues. CDR3 amino acids: CAISQGTALSTGELFF. DNA of the CDR3: TGTGCCATCAGCCAAGGGACAGCGCTATCCACCGGGGAGCTGTTTTTT.

The chain is built from TRBV4-3 and TRBJ2-5, with D maybe TRBD2 (5 bases). The CDR3 covers 13 residues. CDR1 and CDR2 from the germline V gene are LGHNA and YSLEER. The germline V and J ends were trimmed by 0 bases and 5 bases, with 7 bases remaining between them. The CDR3 reads CASSQDGKETQYF. CDR3 nucleotide sequence: TGCGCCAGCAGCCAAGACGGGAAGGAGACCCAGTACTTC.

The chain is built from TRBV6-1 and TRBJ1-5; the match to TRBD1 covers 8 bases. CDR3 length equals 13 residues. CDR1 is MNHNS and CDR2 is SASEGT in the germline V gene. The V gene end was trimmed by 10 bases and the J gene end by 3 bases; junction bases not matched to a gene: 5. CDR3 bases: TGTGCCACGGACAGGGAGAACAATCAGCCCCAGCATTTT. Protein product: CATDRENNQPQHF.

This clone was detected only a few times. This chain uses TRBV18 with TRBJ1-3, with 10 bases that match TRBD1. CDR1 and CDR2 from the germline V gene are KGHSH and LQKENI. The CDR3 runs 13 residues. V lost 4 bases to trimming and J lost 8 bases; unmatched junction nucleotides: 2. This CDR3 reads CASSRDRGDTIYF. DNA of the CDR3: TGTGCCAGCTCACGGGACAGGGGTGACACCATATATTTT.

The rearrangement links TRBV27 to TRBJ2-1, with TRBD2 identical over 7 bases. Per germline, CDR1 MNHEY and CDR2 SMNVEV (reference sequence). Trimming at V came to 4 bases and at J to 4 bases, leaving 13 bases not matched to a gene. The length of the CDR3 is 17 residues. The CDR3 DNA follows: TGTGCCAGCAGTTCCCCCCGGGCTAGCGGCACTTACAATGAGCAGTTCTTC. This sequence encodes CASSSPRASGTYNEQFF.

The rearrangement joins TRBV11-2 to TRBJ1-2; unclear D gene. The germline CDR1 and CDR2 sequences are SGHAT and FQNNGV. The CDR3 has 14 residues. V was trimmed by 4 bases and J by 3 bases, leaving 12 bases between them. The CDR3 DNA sequence: TGTGCCAGCAGCTCCATTCCCGGGGACTATGGCTACACCTTC. This codes for CASSSIPGDYGYTF.

This clone was detected only a few times. The chain employs TRBV6-1 and TRBJ2-1; D uncertain. Germline assignment: CDR1 MNHNS and CDR2 SASEGT. The CDR3 is 13 amino acids. Trimming took off 6 bases at V and 6 bases at J, with 12 bases between the two ends. CDR3 loop: CASSQAEVNEQFF. The CDR3 DNA is TGTGCCAGCAGCCAAGCCGAGGTCAATGAGCAGTTCTTC.

This rearrangement joins TRBV6-6 to TRBJ2-7; D call uncertain. Germline CDR1 reads MNHNY; CDR2 reads SVGAGI (reference sequence). The length of the CDR3 is 10 residues. CDR3: CGFRVHEQYF. The CDR3 nucleotides are TGTGGCTTTCGGGTCCACGAGCAGTACTTC.

This sequence joins TRBV6-4 and TRBJ1-3; D gene ambiguous. V was cut by 3 bases and J by 1 base, with 10 bases left in between. CDR3 length: 15 residues. Germline CDR1 MRHNA, CDR2 SNTAGT. Written as DNA, the CDR3 is TGTGCCAGCAGTGAGGTGTGGAGTTCTGGAAACACCATATATTTT. Its translation: CASSEVWSSGNTIYF.

This clone was seen only once. J is TRBJ2-5 and V is TRBV29-1; a possible D gene is TRBD2 (5 bases). Looked up from germline, CDR1 is SQVTM and CDR2 is ANQGSEA. The CDR3 length is 12 residues. V was pared by 7 bases and J by 5 bases, with 14 bases between. The CDR3: CSGALGSETQYF. CDR3 sequence (DNA): TGCAGCGGTGCCCTAGGGAGCGAGACCCAGTACTTC.

V usage is TRBV5-1 and J usage is TRBJ1-1; 10 bases are a match to TRBD1. Trimming removed 3 bases from V and 3 bases from J; junction bases left unmatched: 5. This CDR3 comprises 15 residues. Germline CDR1 is SGHRS and CDR2 is YFSETQ. The CDR3 is CASSYPGTGDTEAFF. The CDR3 DNA reads TGCGCCAGCAGCTACCCCGGGACAGGGGACACTGAAGCTTTCTTT.

The chain links TRBV28 to TRBJ2-1, with D perhaps matching TRBD2 (7 bases). Deletions cut 3 bases from V and 7 bases from J, with 10 bases between. Germline V gives CDR1 MDHEN, CDR2 SYDVKM. The CDR3 has 13 residues. CDR3 loop: CASSLGGPNEQFF. The CDR3 DNA reads TGTGCCAGCAGTTTGGGGGGGCCAAATGAGCAGTTCTTC.

The V and J genes are TRBV10-1 and TRBJ2-1, with D hard to call. The CDR3 loop spans 10 amino acids. The germline V gene has CDR1 WNHNN and CDR2 SYGVQD (reference sequence). V was clipped by 3 bases and J by 15 bases, with 9 bases between them. The DNA for the CDR3 is TGCGCCAGCAGTGATTCCCTTCGGTTCTTC. Translation: CASSDSLRFF.

CDR3 in DNA: TGTGCCAGTAGTATAATCGGTAATCAGCCCCAGCATTTT. Protein sequence: CASSIIGNQPQHF. The chain uses TRBV19 and TRBJ1-5; no firm D call. Germline CDR1 and CDR2: LNHDA and SQIVND (reference sequence). The CDR3 is 13 residues long. V lost 2 bases and J 4 bases, leaving 6 bases between the germline ends.

With respect to this clone: A read error may produce the germline difference seen at one junction end. The genes are TRBV7-9 and TRBJ2-4; 16 nucleotides match TRBD2. The germline V gene has CDR1 SEHNR and CDR2 FQNEAQ (reference sequence). The length of the CDR3 is 17 residues. The DNA for the CDR3 is TGTTCCAGCAGCTCGGGACTAGCGGGGGGGCCGGGAAACATTCAGTACTTC. It translates to CSSSSGLAGGPGNIQYF.

The V gene is TRBV11-2, the J gene TRBJ2-2; no clear D gene. Trimming removed 4 bases at V and 7 bases at J, with 13 bases between. From germline, CDR1 is SGHAT and CDR2 FQNNGV. The CDR3 spans 14 residues. The CDR3 bases are TGTGCCAGCAGCTGGAATCAGAGACTCGGGGAGCTGTTTTTT. Amino acids: CASSWNQRLGELFF.

This clone has a single count. The CDR3 DNA reads TGTGCCAGCAGCCCCACAGGGGGCAATGAGCAGTTCTTC. This codes for CASSPTGGNEQFF. The chain is built from TRBV5-4 and TRBJ2-1; TRBD1 matches at 8 bases. After removal of 4 bases from V and 6 bases from J, the junction contained 3 bases not matched to a gene. This CDR3 is built from 13 residues. CDR1 SGHNT and CDR2 YYREEE come from the germline V gene (reference sequence). Full variable domain (missing parts from reference TRBV5-4 and TRBJ2-1): ETGVTQSPTHLIKTRGQQVTLRCSSQSGHNTVSWYQQALGQGPQFIFQYYREEENGRGNFPPRFSGLQFPNYSSELNVNALELDDSALYLCASSPTGGNEQFFGPGTRLTVL.